Following are 32 T cell receptor beta chains from one sample sequenced in a study of blood T cell repertoires in COVID-19. Assay used: immunoSEQ multiplex PCR; TCRdb lists only in-frame clones, some missing. The repertoire holds over 90,000 clones, with 75% to 90% as singletons. Sequencing was carried out using peripheral blood. These receptors came from a woman between 45 and 60 years old with COVID-19, enrolled during active disease.

This chain joins TRBV2 and TRBJ1-6, with D possibly matching TRBD1 (5 bases). In germline, CDR1 is SNHLY, CDR2 FYNNEI. CDR3 length: 13 amino acids. V was clipped by 5 bases and J by 9 bases, with 11 bases between them. The CDR3 loop is CASSPGFGSPLHF. The CDR3 DNA reads TGTGCCAGCAGTCCAGGGTTCGGTTCACCCCTCCACTTT.

The chain carries TRBV6-2 or TRBV6-3 and TRBJ2-4; 9 bases are shared with TRBD1. Germline CDR1 is MNHEY and CDR2 is SVGEGT. Trimming cost V 5 bases and J 7 bases; bases outside gene matches: 6. CDR3 size: 14 residues. CDR3 loop: CASSRTGDGNIQYF. CDR3 sequence (DNA): TGTGCCAGCAGTCGGACAGGGGATGGGAACATTCAGTACTTC.

The CDR3 is CASSRTGGSNYGYTF. CDR3 DNA: TGCGCCAGCAGCCGGACAGGGGGCTCGAACTATGGCTACACCTTC. The rearrangement joins TRBV5-1 to TRBJ1-2; 11 bases match TRBD1. Germline CDR1 SGHRS, CDR2 YFSETQ. Germline trimming cut 4 bases from V and 2 bases from J; bases unmatched to any gene: 4. The CDR3 has 15 residues.

The chain combines TRBV6-2 or TRBV6-3 with TRBJ1-4; perhaps TRBD1 as D (6 bases). V was clipped by 4 bases and J by 3 bases, with 12 bases between them. The CDR3 runs to 15 residues. Germline V gives CDR1 MNHEY, CDR2 SVGEGT. CDR3 in amino acids: CASSFPDRANEKLFF. CDR3 sequence (DNA): TGTGCCAGCAGTTTTCCGGACAGAGCTAATGAAAAACTGTTTTTT.

The chain recombines TRBV7-2 with TRBJ2-5; a weak D match, TRBD2 (5 bases). Germline V lookup: CDR1 SGHTA, CDR2 FQGNSA. V was cut by 3 bases and J by 1 base, with 15 bases left in between. This CDR3 is 16 amino acids long. The CDR3: CASSFRVVSGQETQYF. As DNA, the CDR3 is TGTGCCAGCAGCTTTCGAGTGGTAAGCGGCCAAGAGACCCAGTACTTC. Combining the CDR3 with reference TRBV7-2 and TRBJ2-5 gives the whole variable domain GAGVSQSPSNKVTEKGKDVELRCDPISGHTALYWYRQSLGQGLEFLIYFQGNSAPDKSGLPSDRFSAERTGGSVSTLTIQRTQQEDSAVYLCASSFRVVSGQETQYFGPGTRLLVL.

The V call is TRBV5-8, the J call TRBJ1-1, with D unclear. CDR1 is SGHTS, CDR2 YDEGEE, per germline. V was trimmed by 4 bases and J by 3 bases, leaving 10 bases between them. CDR3 length: 13 residues. The CDR3 DNA is TGTGCCAGCAGCGCGGGGTTTTACACTGAAGCTTTCTTT. Translating gives CASSAGFYTEAFF.

This chain connects TRBV6-2 or TRBV6-3 to TRBJ2-5; 12 bases align to TRBD2. The CDR3 spans 15 residues. The germline V gene encodes CDR1 MNHEY and CDR2 SVGEGT. V was pared by 6 bases and J by 6 bases, with 8 bases of the junction left unmatched. This CDR3 reads CASRPTSGGIKTQYF. The DNA of the CDR3 is TGTGCCAGCAGGCCTACTAGCGGGGGGATTAAGACCCAGTACTTC.

The chain links TRBV5-1 to TRBJ2-3; 13 nucleotides line up with TRBD2. CDR1 is SGHRS and CDR2 is YFSETQ in the germline V gene. The J segment lost 1 base and the V segment lost 4 bases, leaving 3 bases of the junction unmatched. CDR3 size: 16 residues. The CDR3 DNA is TGCGCCAGCAGCCCGGGGACTAGCGGGGGCACAGATACGCAGTATTTT. It encodes CASSPGTSGGTDTQYF.

The rearrangement joins TRBV5-1 to TRBJ2-3, with a possible D match to TRBD2 (6 bases). Trimming removed 1 base from V and 6 bases from J, with 15 bases in between. The CDR3 contains 15 residues. From germline, CDR1 is SGHRS and CDR2 YFSETQ. The CDR3, as DNA: TGCGCCAGCAGCTTGTTCGGGGGAGAGGCCGATACGCAGTATTTT. This sequence encodes CASSLFGGEADTQYF. Together with reference TRBV5-1 and TRBJ2-3, the CDR3 gives the full variable domain: KAGVTQTPRYLIKTRGQQVTLSCSPISGHRSVSWYQQTPGQGLQFLFEYFSETQRNKGNFPGRFSGRQFSNSRSEMNVSTLELGDSALYLCASSLFGGEADTQYFGPGTRLTVL.

V usage is TRBV6-6 and J usage is TRBJ1-1; D is ambiguous. Trimming removed 2 bases from V and 0 bases from J, with 7 bases in between. The CDR3 has 14 residues. Germline V gene data show CDR1 as MNHNY and CDR2 as SVGAGI (reference sequence). The CDR3 coding sequence is TGTGCCAGCAGTTACCCTGAGATGAACACTGAAGCTTTCTTT. This translates into CASSYPEMNTEAFF.

The J gene is TRBJ1-2, the V gene TRBV9, with unresolved D. Germline V gene data show CDR1 as SGDLS and CDR2 as YYNGEE. V was trimmed by 2 bases and J by 4 bases, leaving 12 bases between them. This CDR3 region has 14 residues. In nucleotides, the CDR3 is TGTGCCAGCAGCGTCCAGGTGAATTCCTATGGCTACACCTTC. Residues: CASSVQVNSYGYTF.

This chain uses TRBV7-2 with TRBJ1-2; D is perhaps TRBD1 (5 bases). The germline V gene encodes CDR1 SGHTA and CDR2 FQGNSA. Deletions cut 1 base from V and 8 bases from J, with 11 bases between. This CDR3 has 13 amino acids. CDR3 amino acids: CASSLVGGTGYTF. The CDR3 nucleotides are TGTGCCAGCAGCTTAGTGGGGGGGACGGGCTACACCTTC.

The V and J genes are TRBV28 and TRBJ2-2, with 8 positions matching TRBD2. The CDR3 sequence is 14 residues long. Germline lookup yields CDR1 MDHEN and CDR2 SYDVKM. The junction had 6 bases not matched to a gene; V was cut back by 3 bases and J by 9 bases. The CDR3 bases are TGTGCCAGCAGTTTGGGCGGGGGGTATCGGGAGCTGTTTTTT. Protein: CASSLGGGYRELFF. The full variable domain, completed using reference TRBV28 and TRBJ2-2, is DVKVTQSSRYLVKRTGEKVFLECVQDMDHENMFWYRQDPGLGLRLIYFSYDVKMKEKGDIPEGYSVSREKKERFSLILESASTNQTSMYLCASSLGGGYRELFFGEGSRLTVL.

The chain is built from TRBV5-4 and TRBJ1-1; 9 nucleotides align to TRBD1. V lost 2 bases and J lost 3; bases outside the gene matches: 2. Germline CDR1 reads SGHNT; CDR2 reads YYREEE (reference sequence). This CDR3 region has 14 residues. CDR3 region: CASSLQGADTEAFF. The CDR3 nucleotides are TGTGCCAGCAGCTTACAGGGGGCCGACACTGAAGCTTTCTTT.

V and J are TRBV11-2 and TRBJ1-4; D not certain. Trimming took 2 bases from V and 12 from J, leaving 13 bases between them. This CDR3 contains 13 residues. Germline lookup yields CDR1 SGHAT and CDR2 FQNNGV. The CDR3 loop reads CASSLRPAGELFF. The CDR3 DNA reads TGTGCCAGCAGCTTAAGGCCGGCCGGAGAACTGTTTTTT. The full variable domain, in which reference TRBV11-2 and TRBJ1-4 provide the parts outside the CDR3, is EAGVAQSPRYKIIEKRQSVAFWCNPISGHATLYWYQQILGQGPKLLIQFQNNGVVDDSQLPKDRFSAERLKGVDSTLKIQPAKLEDSAVYLCASSLRPAGELFFGSGTQLSVL.

The genes are TRBV5-1 and TRBJ2-5; D call uncertain. Trimming stripped 1 base from V and 2 bases from J, with 9 bases between. Per the germline V gene, CDR1 is SGHRS and CDR2 is YFSETQ. The CDR3 consists of 14 residues. CDR3 amino acids: CASSLIGLQETQYF. CDR3 bases: TGCGCCAGCAGCTTGATCGGGTTACAAGAGACCCAGTACTTC.

The V and J genes are TRBV6-6 and TRBJ1-2; 8 bases match TRBD1. Unmatched junction bases numbered 12, after V lost 5 bases and J lost 1 base. Germline CDR1 reads MNHNY; CDR2 reads SVGAGI (reference sequence). The CDR3 extends over 17 amino acids. The chain's CDR3 is CASSPRGPTGINYGYTF. CDR3 nucleotides: TGTGCCAGCAGTCCCAGGGGGCCGACAGGGATTAACTATGGCTACACCTTC.

V usage is TRBV7-2 and J usage is TRBJ2-7; TRBD2 agrees at 13 bases. CDR1 is SGHTA and CDR2 is FQGNSA in the germline V gene. The CDR3 covers 15 residues. After removal of 4 bases from V and 4 bases from J, the junction contained 4 bases not matched to a gene. The CDR3 DNA is TGTGCCAGCAGCTCCGGACTAGCGGGGGAATACGAGCAGTACTTC. Its translation is CASSSGLAGEYEQYF.

The chain couples TRBV19 to TRBJ2-1; 10 bases align to TRBD2. The CDR3 covers 15 residues. Germline CDR1 LNHDA, CDR2 SQIVND (reference sequence). V was pared by 3 bases and J by 8 bases, with 7 bases of the junction left unmatched. The CDR3 protein is CASSISSGLADEQFF. The DNA for the CDR3 is TGTGCCAGTAGTATTTCCTCAGGACTAGCGGATGAGCAGTTCTTC.

J is TRBJ2-2 and V is TRBV29-1, with TRBD2 as a possible D gene (7 bases). Trimming removed 3 bases from V and 6 bases from J, with 14 bases in between. The CDR3 has 14 amino acids. In germline, CDR1 is SQVTM, CDR2 ANQGSEA. As DNA, the CDR3 is TGCAGCGTTGAGCGGGGAGGGGGAGCCGGGGAGCTGTTTTTT. This codes for CSVERGGGAGELFF.

The chain joins TRBV7-6 to TRBJ2-1; tentatively, D is TRBD2 (6 bases). V gave up 3 bases and J gave up 0 bases, with 15 bases separating them. The germline CDR1 and CDR2 sequences are SGHVS and FNYEAQ. CDR3 length: 17 residues. CDR3 protein: CASSFWGGASSYNEQFF. The DNA of the CDR3 is TGTGCCAGCAGCTTCTGGGGCGGGGCCAGCTCCTACAATGAGCAGTTCTTC.

The J gene is TRBJ1-5, the V gene TRBV4-3, with D tentatively TRBD1 (6 bases). Germline CDR1 and CDR2: LGHNA and YSLEER. This CDR3 spans 16 amino acids. V was cut by 3 bases and J by 2 bases, with 14 bases left in between. CDR3 nucleotide sequence: TGCGCCAGCAGCCAGGTTAACAAGGGGGGCAATCAGCCCCAGCATTTT. It is translated as CASSQVNKGGNQPQHF.

This clone was counted a single time. This rearrangement joins TRBV13 to TRBJ1-1; 7 positions agree with TRBD1. This CDR3 contains 13 residues. Losses at the gene ends were 7 bases for V and 7 bases for J; bases not matched to a gene: 9. The germline gives CDR1 PRHDT, CDR2 FYEKMQ (reference sequence). The CDR3 nucleotides are TGTGCCAGCACCACGACAGGGCGTGTTGAAGCTTTCTTT. Translation: CASTTTGRVEAFF. Variable domain in full (rest from reference TRBV13 and TRBJ1-1): AAGVIQSPRHLIKEKRETATLKCYPIPRHDTVYWYQQGPGQDPQFLISFYEKMQSDKGSIPDRFSAQQFSDYHSELNMSSLELGDSALYFCASTTTGRVEAFFGQGTRLTVV.

V usage is TRBV14 and J usage is TRBJ2-7; TRBD1 aligns across 9 bases. Germline trimming cut 2 bases from V and 6 bases from J; bases unmatched to any gene: 2. This CDR3 is 13 amino acids long. The germline gives CDR1 SGHDN, CDR2 FVKESK. CDR3 loop: CASSQNRGLEQYF. In nucleotides, the CDR3 is TGTGCCAGCAGCCAAAACAGGGGGCTCGAGCAGTACTTC.

The chain joins TRBV6-4 to TRBJ2-2, with TRBD2 matching 10 bases. V was clipped by 3 bases and J by 0 bases; unmatched bases: 7. Germline-derived CDR1 and CDR2 are MRHNA and SNTAGT. The CDR3 spans 18 residues. The CDR3 spells CASSETSGVIANTGELFF. The CDR3 bases are TGTGCCAGCAGTGAAACTAGCGGGGTTATCGCGAACACCGGGGAGCTGTTTTTT.

The V gene is TRBV6-2 or TRBV6-3, the J gene TRBJ2-7, with a weak D call TRBD2 (6 bases). The CDR3 contains 14 residues. Trimming stripped 5 bases from V and 3 bases from J, with 14 bases between. In germline, CDR1 is MNHEY, CDR2 SVGEGT. CDR3 DNA sequence: TGTGCCAGCAGTAAACCGGGACTTAACTACGAGCAGTACTTC. It is translated as CASSKPGLNYEQYF.

The chain is built from TRBV19 and TRBJ1-6; 9 nucleotides agree with TRBD1. This CDR3 has 16 amino acids. V shed 4 bases, J shed 10 bases, and the junction held 11 bases outside the gene matches. Per the germline V gene, CDR1 is LNHDA and CDR2 is SQIVND (reference sequence). The CDR3 spells CASSTSGTGNRSPLHF. CDR3 nucleotides: TGTGCCAGTAGTACCAGCGGGACAGGGAATAGGTCACCCCTCCACTTT.

The chain has TRBV6-5 and TRBJ1-3; no definite D call. V was pared by 2 bases and J by 3 bases, with 5 bases between. The CDR3 sequence is 13 residues long. Germline CDR1 reads MNHEY; CDR2 reads SVGAGI. This CDR3 is CASSYGSGNTIYF. DNA for the CDR3: TGTGCCAGCAGTTACGGTAGTGGAAACACCATATATTTT.

The genes are TRBV7-9 and TRBJ2-1, with 10 bases fitting TRBD1. V lost 7 bases to trimming and J lost 9 bases; unmatched junction nucleotides: 15. This CDR3 region has 16 residues. From germline, CDR1 is SEHNR and CDR2 FQNEAQ (reference sequence). The CDR3 reads CASIRPGTGAGSEQFF. CDR3 bases: TGTGCCAGCATCCGACCCGGGACAGGGGCCGGTAGTGAGCAGTTCTTC.

V is TRBV28 and J is TRBJ1-2; D gene ambiguous. The CDR3 consists of 14 residues. V was clipped by 1 base and J by 8 bases, with 14 bases between them. CDR1 and CDR2 (germline): MDHEN, SYDVKM. This chain's CDR3 is CASSLYEGIEGYTF. In DNA, the CDR3 is TGTGCCAGCAGTTTATATGAGGGAATCGAGGGCTACACCTTC.

V usage is TRBV19 and J usage is TRBJ2-7; D may be TRBD1 (6 bases). The germline V gene has CDR1 LNHDA and CDR2 SQIVND (reference sequence). The length of the CDR3 is 13 residues. V shed 8 bases and J shed 3 bases, with 14 bases lying between them. The CDR3 nucleotides are TGTGCCAGTTCGGACAGAGTTTACTACGAGCAGTACTTC. It specifies CASSDRVYYEQYF.

The chain employs TRBV5-6 and TRBJ1-1; D gene uncertain. Germline V gives CDR1 SGHDT, CDR2 YYEEEE. CDR3 size: 13 residues. V was trimmed by 0 bases and J by 7 bases, leaving 10 bases between them. The CDR3 loop is CASSLAVVVEAFF. The CDR3 DNA is TGTGCCAGCAGCTTGGCCGTGGTAGTTGAAGCTTTCTTT.